Below are 27 T cell receptor beta chains sequenced from a single sample in a study of T cell changes during pregnancy in multiple sclerosis. The repertoire was sequenced with immunoSEQ multiplex PCR; TCRdb's copy has only in-frame clones and lacks some. There are about 55,000 clones in the sample; 93% occur only once, and 3% to 4.5% lies in the top ten. The specimen was CD8+ T cells from peripheral blood mononuclear cells, collected in the second trimester of pregnancy. All receptors come from a female donor with multiple sclerosis, enrolled in a pregnancy study.

The rearrangement uses TRBV12-5 and TRBJ2-7; TRBD2 matches 7 bases. The CDR3 runs to 16 residues. Germline V gene sequence: CDR1 LGHNT, CDR2 FRNRAP. Germline trimming cut 1 base from V and 3 bases from J; bases unmatched to any gene: 9. In DNA, the CDR3 is TGTGCTAGTGGTTTGGCGGGACTATCGTGGGGCTACGAGCAGTACTTC. Translated: CASGLAGLSWGYEQYF.

This clone was counted a single time. The chain combines TRBV18 with TRBJ1-2, with 9 bases aligning to TRBD1. The CDR3 is made up of 13 amino acids. V trimming: 8 bases; J trimming: 4 bases; junction bases outside the gene matches: 5. CDR1 KGHSH and CDR2 LQKENI come from the germline V gene. This chain's CDR3 is CASHGTGTYGYTF. DNA of the CDR3: TGTGCCAGCCACGGGACAGGGACCTATGGCTACACCTTC. The full variable domain, rest sourced from reference TRBV18 and TRBJ1-2, is NAGVMQNPRHLVRRRGQEARLRCSPMKGHSHVYWYRQLPEEGLKFMVYLQKENIIDESGMPKERFSAEFPKEGPSILRIQQVVRGDSAAYFCASHGTGTYGYTFGSGTRLTVV.

The chain has TRBV7-9 and TRBJ2-5; D might be TRBD1 (6 bases). Trimming pared 1 base from V and 1 base from J, leaving 7 bases between. Germline CDR1 reads SEHNR; CDR2 reads FQNEAQ (reference sequence). The length of the CDR3 is 14 residues. The CDR3 loop is CASSLGTVQETQYF. The CDR3 DNA sequence: TGTGCCAGCAGCTTAGGGACAGTCCAAGAGACCCAGTACTTC. Looking up the rest from reference TRBV7-9 and TRBJ2-5 gives the full variable domain: DTGVSQNPRHKITKRGQNVTFRCDPISEHNRLYWYRQTLGQGPEFLTYFQNEAQLEKSRLLSDRFSAERPKGSFSTLEIQRTEQGDSAMYLCASSLGTVQETQYFGPGTRLLVL.

The chain is built from TRBV27 and TRBJ1-1; D uncertain. Germline values: CDR1 MNHEY, CDR2 SMNVEV (reference sequence). The V and J ends lost 5 bases and 5 bases respectively, with 15 bases between them. The CDR3 length is 14 residues. CDR3 nucleotides: TGTGCCAGCAGTCCGATGACCTGGAGTACTGAAGCTTTCTTT. Translated, it gives CASSPMTWSTEAFF.

This chain joins TRBV27 and TRBJ1-3; D gene ambiguous. CDR1 MNHEY and CDR2 SMNVEV come from the germline V gene (reference sequence). Trimming shortened V by 6 bases and J by 0 bases, and 9 bases separated the two germline ends. This CDR3 contains 14 residues. CDR3 nucleotide sequence: TGTGCCAGCAGCGGGTCAACCTCTGGAAACACCATATATTTT. Translating it yields CASSGSTSGNTIYF.

This clone was seen just once. The chain recombines TRBV4-1 with TRBJ2-1, with 7 bases lining up with TRBD1. The CDR3 loop spans 16 amino acids. CDR1 and CDR2 from the germline V gene are MGHRA and YSYEKL. V shed 0 bases, J shed 1 base, and the junction held 3 bases outside the gene matches. The CDR3 bases are TGCGCCAGCAGCCAAGATTCCAGGGGGTCCTACAATGAGCAGTTCTTC. This sequence encodes CASSQDSRGSYNEQFF.

This chain joins TRBV6-5 and TRBJ1-4; D remains unclear. The CDR3 totals 16 residues. V dropped 0 bases and J dropped 3 bases, with 11 bases sitting between them. CDR1 MNHEY and CDR2 SVGAGI come from the germline V gene. The CDR3 sequence: CASSYSLYTANEKLFF. For the CDR3, the DNA is TGTGCCAGCAGTTACTCCTTGTATACAGCTAATGAAAAACTGTTTTTT.

CDR3 amino acids: CSVASGSAYEQYF. For the CDR3, the DNA is TGCAGCGTTGCGTCGGGGAGCGCTTACGAGCAGTACTTC. The chain employs TRBV29-1 and TRBJ2-7; D is perhaps TRBD2 (5 bases). V was clipped by 4 bases and J by 4 bases, with 14 bases between them. Germline values: CDR1 SQVTM, CDR2 ANQGSEA. CDR3 length equals 13 residues.

The V and J genes are TRBV29-1 and TRBJ1-5, with D possibly being TRBD1 (6 bases). CDR3 length: 15 residues. The V and J ends lost 6 bases and 5 bases respectively, with 20 bases between them. Germline lookup yields CDR1 SQVTM and CDR2 ANQGSEA. The CDR3 bases are TGCAGCGTGGCGGACAGCTCATACGTGGATCAGCCCCAGCATTTT. It encodes CSVADSSYVDQPQHF.

The CDR3 sequence: CASSQSGTSGSYNEQFF. The CDR3 DNA is TGCGCCAGCAGCCAATCCGGGACTAGCGGGTCCTACAATGAGCAGTTCTTC. The chain employs TRBV4-1 and TRBJ2-1; 12 bases fit TRBD2. V shed 2 bases and J 1 base; nucleotides not matched to a gene: 3. Germline V CDR1 and CDR2: MGHRA, YSYEKL. This CDR3 comprises 17 residues.

V and J are TRBV5-1 and TRBJ2-1, with a weak D call TRBD2 (6 bases). Germline CDR1 and CDR2: SGHRS and YFSETQ. The V end lost 2 bases, the J end lost 2 bases, and 11 bases lay between the germline ends. The CDR3 length is 15 residues. For the CDR3, the DNA is TGCGCCAGCAGCTTTTGGGGGGAAACCTACAATGAGCAGTTCTTC. Protein sequence: CASSFWGETYNEQFF.

The chain joins TRBV14 to TRBJ2-1; 8 nucleotides match TRBD1. The V and J ends lost 7 bases and 2 bases, in that order; junction bases with no gene match: 4. The germline V gene has CDR1 SGHDN and CDR2 FVKESK. This CDR3 has 14 residues. The CDR3 bases are TGTGCCAGCAACGCAGGGGGCGCCTACAATGAGCAGTTCTTC. It specifies CASNAGGAYNEQFF.

The V and J genes are TRBV29-1 and TRBJ1-4; possible D gene TRBD1, 5 bases. The V end lost 1 base, the J end lost 12 bases, and 12 bases lay between the germline ends. CDR1 is SQVTM and CDR2 is ANQGSEA in the germline V gene. CDR3 length equals 12 residues. CDR3 amino acids: CSVEVRTNELFF. Written as DNA, the CDR3 is TGCAGCGTTGAAGTACGGACAAACGAACTGTTTTTT.

The V and J genes are TRBV9 and TRBJ2-7; TRBD2 is a possible D gene (6 bases). V shed 3 bases and J shed 5 bases, with 24 bases lying between them. Germline CDR1 reads SGDLS; CDR2 reads YYNGEE. This CDR3 is 17 amino acids long. This CDR3 reads CASSGEAGSAGRDEQYF. CDR3 nucleotides: TGTGCCAGCAGCGGGGAGGCGGGGTCAGCAGGTCGTGACGAGCAGTACTTC.

This clone was counted only a few times. The CDR3 protein is CASSLSGAHGYGYTF. The CDR3 nucleotides are TGTGCCAGCAGTTTATCGGGGGCCCATGGCTATGGCTACACCTTC. The chain uses TRBV27 and TRBJ1-2; possible D gene TRBD1, 6 bases. Germline V CDR1 and CDR2: MNHEY, SMNVEV (reference sequence). V gave up 0 bases and J gave up 4 bases, with 12 bases separating them. The CDR3 is 15 residues long.

The rearrangement links TRBV29-1 to TRBJ2-1; D gene unclear. From germline, CDR1 is SQVTM and CDR2 ANQGSEA. V was trimmed by 7 bases and J by 0 bases, leaving 13 bases between them. The CDR3 is made up of 14 amino acids. As DNA, the CDR3 is TGCAGCGCCAGACTCGTCAGCTCCTACAATGAGCAGTTCTTC. Protein: CSARLVSSYNEQFF.

V usage is TRBV9 and J usage is TRBJ1-1; D is possibly TRBD1 (6 bases). V shed 0 bases and J shed 5 bases, with 11 bases lying between them. This CDR3 spans 14 amino acids. In germline, CDR1 is SGDLS, CDR2 YYNGEE. The CDR3 reads CASSVVEGGTEAFF. The CDR3 bases are TGTGCCAGCAGCGTAGTGGAGGGGGGGACTGAAGCTTTCTTT.

In nucleotides, the CDR3 is TGTGCCAGCAGCGTACGACAGGAGATAAACTATGGCTACACCTTC. It yields the protein CASSVRQEINYGYTF. This rearrangement joins TRBV13 to TRBJ1-2; D may be TRBD1 (6 bases). V lost 5 bases and J lost 2, with 15 bases in between. The CDR3 extends over 15 amino acids. CDR1 is PRHDT, CDR2 FYEKMQ, per germline (reference sequence).

This sequence joins TRBV7-9 and TRBJ2-4, with TRBD2 identical over 9 bases. The germline CDR1 and CDR2 sequences are SEHNR and FQNEAQ (reference sequence). The trim removed 5 bases at V and 4 bases at J, leaving 6 bases unmatched. The CDR3 consists of 15 residues. CDR3 DNA sequence: TGTGCCAGCAGCGGAGGACTAGCGATAAAAAACATTCAGTACTTC. Amino acid sequence: CASSGGLAIKNIQYF.

The chain recombines TRBV7-9 with TRBJ2-1; tentative D call: TRBD1 (5 bases). This CDR3 comprises 14 residues. V lost 3 bases to trimming and J lost 6 bases, with 12 bases between them. CDR1 is SEHNR, CDR2 FQNEAQ, per germline (reference sequence). Here the CDR3 reads CASSFAGHSNEQFF. DNA for the CDR3: TGTGCCAGCAGCTTCGCAGGGCATTCCAATGAGCAGTTCTTC.

The chain is built from TRBV2 and TRBJ1-1; D gene uncertain. The CDR3 is made up of 13 amino acids. Trimming left V 6 bases short and J 5 bases short, with 13 bases between. The germline CDR1 and CDR2 sequences are SNHLY and FYNNEI. The CDR3 coding sequence is TGTGCCAGCAGCCGGGGTCTGGGGACTGAAGCTTTCTTT. As protein: CASSRGLGTEAFF.

The J gene is TRBJ2-1, the V gene TRBV12-5; tentatively, D is TRBD2 (5 bases). Deletions cut 7 bases from V and 7 bases from J, with 14 bases between. Germline V lookup: CDR1 LGHNT, CDR2 FRNRAP. The CDR3 runs to 13 residues. CDR3 in DNA: TGTGCTAGTGAACTAGAGGTCGGGAATGAGCAGTTCTTC. Amino acids: CASELEVGNEQFF.

In DNA form, the CDR3 reads TGTGCCAGCAGGACAGGGGGCATCACCGGGGAGCTGTTTTTT. Its protein is CASRTGGITGELFF. The rearrangement joins TRBV2 to TRBJ2-2, with 10 bases lining up with TRBD1. Germline-derived CDR1 and CDR2 are SNHLY and FYNNEI. This CDR3 contains 14 residues. Germline trimming cut 6 bases from V and 4 bases from J; bases unmatched to any gene: 2.

This sequence joins TRBV9 and TRBJ2-1, with 7 bases fitting TRBD1. The ends lost 4 bases at V and 5 bases at J; junction bases unmatched: 12. Germline V lookup: CDR1 SGDLS, CDR2 YYNGEE. This CDR3 region has 16 residues. Here the CDR3 reads CASSPGGRGFDNEQFF. Written as DNA, the CDR3 is TGTGCCAGCAGCCCCGGCGGCAGGGGGTTCGACAATGAGCAGTTCTTC.

This clone was found once. The chain links TRBV27 to TRBJ2-7, with 7 bases identical to TRBD2. V dropped 8 bases and J dropped 2; count of bases not matched to a gene: 6. The CDR3 has 13 residues. Per the germline V gene, CDR1 is MNHEY and CDR2 is SMNVEV (reference sequence). CDR3 region: CASSGGGPYEQYF. CDR3 nucleotides: TGTGCCAGCTCAGGCGGGGGTCCCTACGAGCAGTACTTC.

The count of this clone is one. The chain uses TRBV7-9 and TRBJ1-1; no definite D call. The V end lost 1 base, the J end lost 1 base, and 10 bases lay between the germline ends. The CDR3 has 15 amino acids. Germline V CDR1 and CDR2: SEHNR, FQNEAQ (reference sequence). CDR3 region: CASSLVASPNTEAFF. The CDR3 nucleotides are TGTGCCAGCAGCTTAGTTGCGTCCCCGAACACTGAAGCTTTCTTT. The full variable domain, its missing parts supplied by reference TRBV7-9 and TRBJ1-1, is DTGVSQNPRHKITKRGQNVTFRCDPISEHNRLYWYRQTLGQGPEFLTYFQNEAQLEKSRLLSDRFSAERPKGSFSTLEIQRTEQGDSAMYLCASSLVASPNTEAFFGQGTRLTVV.

V and J are TRBV7-8 and TRBJ2-7, with 8 bases aligning to TRBD2. This CDR3 spans 17 amino acids. Per germline, CDR1 SGHVS and CDR2 FQNEAQ. V lost 4 bases and J lost 3; bases outside the gene matches: 14. The CDR3 DNA reads as TGTGCCAGCAGCTCCTTGAAGACTAGCGTGCCTTTCTACGAGCAGTACTTC. This sequence encodes CASSSLKTSVPFYEQYF.